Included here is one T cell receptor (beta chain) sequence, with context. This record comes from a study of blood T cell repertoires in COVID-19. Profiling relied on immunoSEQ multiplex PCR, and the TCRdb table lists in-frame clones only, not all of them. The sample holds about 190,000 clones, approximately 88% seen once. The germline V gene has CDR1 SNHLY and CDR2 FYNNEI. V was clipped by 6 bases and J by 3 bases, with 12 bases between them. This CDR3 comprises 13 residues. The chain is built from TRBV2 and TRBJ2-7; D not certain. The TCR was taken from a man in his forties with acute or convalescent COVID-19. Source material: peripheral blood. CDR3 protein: CASSESGFYEQYF. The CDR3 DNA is TGTGCCAGCAGCGAATCCGGGTTCTACGAGCAGTACTTC.